The clone carrying this T cell receptor (beta chain) was observed a handful of times. These data are taken from a study of response to subunit inactivated influenza vaccine. TCRdb re-called the RT-PCR reads with MiXCR, one entry per CDR3 protein. The data hold 550,000 to 800,000 distinct CDR3 sequences, with approximately 13% observed a single time. From germline, CDR1 is LGHNA and CDR2 YSLEER. The CDR3 spans 15 residues. The trim removed 4 bases at V and 9 bases at J, leaving 11 bases unmatched. The sequence derives from a man aged 50-60 years who received an inactivated influenza vaccine. Sequencing used PBMCs from blood, obtained around 15 days before vaccination. The V call is TRBV4-3, the J call TRBJ2-1, with 8 bases identical to TRBD2. As DNA, the CDR3 is TGCGCCAGCAGCCGCGGACTAGCCGGAGGTAGTGAGCAGTTCTTC. Amino acid sequence: CASSRGLAGGSEQFF.